These T cell receptor beta chains were read from a single sample in a study of regulatory T cells in long-lasting Graves disease. MiXCR, applied by TCRdb to the multiplex PCR reads, yields one record per CDR3 protein. The data contain approximately 350,000 distinct CDR3 sequences, roughly 12% of them singletons. These data also featured in a second study, about T cells in Graves' hyperthyroidism and ophthalmopathy.

The material was peripheral blood mononuclear cells (PBMCs), obtained at new diagnosis, from a patient treated with antithyroid drugs. Receptors were obtained from a woman between 18 and 29 years old with Graves disease. CDR3s include the opening cysteine and the closing phenylalanine or tryptophan. The D gene is left open where the match is weak. Some rows have no size entry. The others give once, few or many, or a class for an expanded clone.

CDR3 DNA,CDR3 protein,V gene,D gene,clone size,J gene
TGTGCCAGCAGCTACCCCCTCGGGGCGTCGGCCCTGAACACTGAAGCTTTCTTT,CASSYPLGASALNTEAFF,TRBV6-2/TRBV6-3,-,many,TRBJ1-1
TGTGCCAGCAGTTACCCCCCTCTTCACTATGGCTACACCTTC,CASSYPPLHYGYTF,TRBV12-3/TRBV12-4,-,many,TRBJ1-2
TGTGCCCCGCAACTAGTGGAGGACAGAAATGAGCAGTTCTTC,CAPQLVEDRNEQFF,TRBV10-3,-,many,TRBJ2-1
TGTGCCAGCAGCCCGACATTGACCTTTGGACACGAGCAGTACTTC,CASSPTLTFGHEQYF,TRBV6-2/TRBV6-3,-,-,TRBJ2-7
TGTGCCACCAGCCCGACAGGAAGAGGCCAAGAGACCCAGTACTTC,CATSPTGRGQETQYF,TRBV24-1,-,-,TRBJ2-5
TGTGCCAGCAGCAAAGAGGGGGCACGGGGCTACACCTTC,CASSKEGARGYTF,TRBV11-2,TRBD1,many,TRBJ1-2
TGTGCCAGCAGTAAGACCTGGGGGAATGAGCAGTTCTTC,CASSKTWGNEQFF,TRBV2,-,many,TRBJ2-1
TGTGCCATCAGTGATCACTCTGGAAACACCATATATTTT,CAISDHSGNTIYF,TRBV10-3,-,many,TRBJ1-3
TGTGCCAGCAGCCAAGAGGGCCAGGGTGAAGCTTTCTTT,CASSQEGQGEAFF,TRBV4-2,-,-,TRBJ1-1
TGTGCCAGCAGCTTACCCTTACTAGCGGGAGCGAACACCGGGGAGCTGTTTTTT,CASSLPLLAGANTGELFF,TRBV7-6,TRBD2,many,TRBJ2-2
TGTGCCAGCAGCACCCAGTTTGAGCAGTTCTTC,CASSTQFEQFF,TRBV13,-,many,TRBJ2-1
TGTGCCTGGAGTGTACCTCGGACGGCGAACACTGAAGCTTTCTTT,CAWSVPRTANTEAFF,TRBV30,-,many,TRBJ1-1
TGTGCCAGCAGTTATACCGGGACTAGCGGGAGAGGCGGGGAGCTGTTTTTT,CASSYTGTSGRGGELFF,TRBV6-5,TRBD2,many,TRBJ2-2
TGTGCCAGCAGTTTCCCGGGACCTTCCGGCACAGATACGCAGTATTTT,CASSFPGPSGTDTQYF,TRBV6-2/TRBV6-3,-,few,TRBJ2-3
TGCAGTGCTCTCCTTAGGGACTTGCAATACAGTGAGCAGTTCTTC,CSALLRDLQYSEQFF,TRBV20-1,-,many,TRBJ2-1
TGCAGTGCCCCCCGGGACCACTACGAGCAGTACTTC,CSAPRDHYEQYF,TRBV20-1,-,many,TRBJ2-7
TGTGCCAGCAGTGCCGTAGAGGCGGGAGGAGGCTACACCTTC,CASSAVEAGGGYTF,TRBV27,-,many,TRBJ1-2
TGTGCCAGCAGTTTAGCGCGACATGAGAACACTGAAGCTTTCTTT,CASSLARHENTEAFF,TRBV12-3/TRBV12-4,-,-,TRBJ1-1